This is a list of T cell receptor beta chains from one sample in a study of T cell repertoires in cytomegalovirus infection. TCRdb called the reads again in MiXCR, with one record for every CDR3 protein. The sample records 650,000 to 850,000 distinct CDR3 sequences, 25% to 30% being singletons. No antigen is known for these receptors. This specimen was cultured CD8+ T cells from PBMCs, taken from culture after CMV antigen stimulation. These receptors all come from a human donor in good health (CMV status not recorded). Some clones in this sample may be carry-over from other donors' samples. Both conserved end residues are part of each CDR3. The D gene is left open where the match is weak. Not every row has a clone size; where given, it reads once, few, many or a size class.

CDR3 length	J gene	clone size	D gene	V gene	CDR3 protein	CDR3 DNA
14	TRBJ2-1	few	-	TRBV27	CASSIWDGYNEQFF	TGTGCCAGCAGTATTTGGGACGGATACAATGAGCAGTTCTTC
11	TRBJ1-6	few	-	TRBV27	CASRKQHQYHF	TGTGCCAGCAGAAAACAGCATCAATACCACTTT
15	TRBJ2-3	-	TRBD1	TRBV5-4	CASRARTGVTDTQYF	TGTGCCAGCAGGGCCAGGACAGGAGTCACAGATACGCAGTATTTT
15	TRBJ2-7	few	TRBD1	TRBV7-9	CASTPATGPTYEQYF	TGTGCCAGCACCCCAGCGACAGGGCCCACCTACGAGCAGTACTTC
14	TRBJ1-2	many	-	TRBV25-1	CASSEWNDNYGYTF	TGTGCCAGCAGTGAATGGAACGATAACTATGGCTACACCTTC
13	TRBJ2-3	-	-	TRBV27	CASSTGLTDTQYF	TGTGCCAGCAGCACAGGACTCACAGATACGCAGTATTTT
13	TRBJ2-1	few	-	TRBV29-1	CSVEPRTVNEQFF	TGCAGCGTTGAACCCCGGACAGTTAATGAGCAGTTCTTC
14	TRBJ1-2	-	-	TRBV27	CASSFAGSNYGYTF	TGTGCCAGCAGTTTTGCAGGGTCTAACTATGGCTACACCTTC
11	TRBJ1-2	once	-	TRBV29-1	CSLHYSGGYTF	TGCAGCCTACATTACAGTGGTGGCTACACCTTC
14	TRBJ2-1	-	TRBD1	TRBV7-1	CASSPYAGGNEQFF	TGTGCCAGCAGCCCCTATGCAGGGGGTAATGAGCAGTTCTTC
17	TRBJ2-1	many	TRBD2	TRBV7-9	CASSPPGLAGSYNEQFF	TGTGCCAGCAGCCCCCCGGGACTAGCGGGCTCCTACAATGAGCAGTTCTTC
15	TRBJ2-5	-	TRBD2	TRBV7-9	CASSYGTSGKETQYF	TGTGCCAGCAGCTATGGGACTAGCGGTAAAGAGACCCAGTACTTC
14	TRBJ1-1	many	-	TRBV7-9	CASSPGRWGTEAFF	TGTGCCAGCAGCCCCGGTCGTTGGGGCACTGAAGCTTTCTTT
17	TRBJ2-2	-	-	TRBV4-2	CASSQEGPVGYTEELFF	TGTGCCAGCAGCCAAGAAGGGCCAGTGGGATACACCGAGGAGCTGTTTTTT
15	TRBJ2-1	once	TRBD2	TRBV6-5	CVSSPSGGPYNEQFF	TGTGTCAGCAGTCCGAGCGGGGGGCCCTACAATGAGCAGTTCTTC
17	TRBJ2-3	-	TRBD1	TRBV4-3	CASSQDEDRGRTDTQYF	TGCGCCAGCAGCCAAGATGAGGACAGGGGGCGGACAGATACGCAGTATTTT
13	TRBJ1-2	-	-	TRBV6-5	CASSYSFGYGYTF	TGTGCCAGCAGTTACTCGTTCGGCTATGGCTACACCTTC
15	TRBJ2-2	many	-	TRBV7-8	CASSLYQPSTGELFF	TGTGCCAGCAGCTTATATCAACCGAGCACCGGGGAGCTGTTTTTT
13	TRBJ1-1	few	-	TRBV7-9	CASSPPSDSEAFF	TGTGCCAGCAGCCCACCCTCCGACAGTGAAGCTTTCTTT
18	TRBJ2-5	-	TRBD1	TRBV7-8	CASSNRDRVLGGQETQYF	TGTGCCAGCAGTAATCGCGACAGGGTTTTAGGTGGGCAGGAGACCCAGTACTTC
18	TRBJ2-3	-	-	TRBV2	CASSDLQGTSPLTDTQYF	TGTGCCAGCAGCGACCTACAGGGCACTTCCCCCTTAACAGATACGCAGTATTTT
15	TRBJ2-6	few	-	TRBV6-5	CASSYASSGANVLTF	TGTGCCAGCAGTTACGCCAGCTCTGGGGCCAACGTCCTGACTTTC
15	TRBJ2-3	-	-	TRBV28	CASRTGWTSTDTQYF	TGTGCCAGCAGAACAGGGTGGACTAGCACAGATACGCAGTATTTT
16	TRBJ1-2	few	-	TRBV11-2	CASSLGGLEGNYGYTF	TGTGCCAGCAGCTTAGGGGGGCTGGAGGGCAACTATGGCTACACCTTC
13	TRBJ1-1	-	-	TRBV10-3	CAIRSGGPTEAFF	TGTGCCATCAGGAGTGGGGGGCCAACTGAAGCTTTCTTT
16	TRBJ2-2	-	TRBD2	TRBV19	CANTQPSGKNTGELFF	TGTGCCAACACACAACCTAGCGGGAAGAACACCGGGGAGCTGTTTTTT
19	TRBJ2-2	-	TRBD2	TRBV14	CASSPPGASGGLNTGELFF	TGTGCCAGCAGCCCCCCCGGGGCTAGCGGGGGGCTAAACACCGGGGAGCTGTTTTTT
12	TRBJ1-1	once	TRBD1	TRBV19	CAVGQGARVAFF	TGTGCCGTTGGACAGGGGGCGCGTGTAGCTTTCTTT
13	TRBJ2-1	few	-	TRBV2	CASRALDYNEQFF	TGTGCCAGCAGGGCTCTAGATTACAATGAGCAGTTCTTC
15	TRBJ1-3	-	-	TRBV4-3	CASSQDSRIGNTIYF	TGCGCCAGCAGCCAAGATTCACGGATTGGAAACACCATATATTTT
11	TRBJ1-2	-	-	TRBV5-3	CASSPGAGEAF	TGTGCCAGCAGCCCGGGGGCGGGAGAGGCCTTC
14	TRBJ2-1	few	TRBD2	TRBV27	CASSSSGVHNEQFF	TGTGCCAGCAGTTCTAGCGGGGTGCACAATGAGCAGTTCTTC
16	TRBJ2-5	-	TRBD2	TRBV29-1	CSAHGTSGDAQETQYF	TGCAGCGCACATGGGACTAGCGGGGACGCCCAAGAGACCCAGTACTTC
15	TRBJ1-1	many	-	TRBV7-6	CASSSASAVNTEAFF	TGTGCCAGCAGCTCTGCCTCGGCGGTGAACACTGAAGCTTTCTTT
15	TRBJ2-2	few	TRBD2	TRBV7-6	CASSPGGARPGELFF	TGTGCCAGCAGCCCCGGGGGGGCCAGGCCGGGGGAGCTGTTTTTT
16	TRBJ2-3	-	TRBD2	TRBV20-1	CSALLGSGASTDTQYF	TGCAGTGCTCTCCTGGGTAGCGGGGCTAGCACAGATACGCAGTATTTT
18	TRBJ1-3	-	TRBD1	TRBV6-6	CASSYTDRLEYSGNTIYF	TGTGCCAGCAGTTACACGGACAGGCTAGAGTACTCTGGAAACACCATATATTTT
16	TRBJ2-3	few	TRBD2	TRBV24-1	CATSVGRLAGPDTQYF	TGTGCCACCAGTGTTGGTCGACTAGCGGGGCCCGATACGCAGTATTTT
11	TRBJ1-2	-	-	TRBV12-3/TRBV12-4	CASSPGTANTF	TGTGCCAGCAGTCCCGGGACCGCCAACACCTTC
13	TRBJ1-4	few	-	TRBV27	CASSRGLNEKLFF	TGTGCCAGCAGTCGGGGGCTGAATGAAAAACTGTTTTTT
15	TRBJ1-4	few	TRBD1	TRBV27	CASSPTGLPNEKLFF	TGTGCCAGCAGTCCGACAGGGCTGCCTAATGAAAAACTGTTTTTT
11	TRBJ1-1	many	-	TRBV6-1	CASRPNTEAFF	TGTGCCAGCAGGCCGAACACTGAAGCTTTCTTT
15	TRBJ2-2	-	-	TRBV7-6	CASRIITGNTGELFF	TGTGCCAGCAGGATAATTACAGGGAACACCGGGGAGCTGTTTTTT
12	TRBJ2-7	-	-	TRBV5-6	CASSFHGYEQYF	TGTGCCAGCAGCTTTCACGGGTACGAGCAGTACTTC
15	TRBJ1-6	few	-	TRBV28	CASSFPAPLNSPLHF	TGTGCCAGCAGTTTCCCCGCGCCCCTAAATTCACCCCTCCACTTT
17	TRBJ2-5	-	TRBD2	TRBV7-4	CASSFGLAGRPRETQYF	TGTGCCAGCAGCTTCGGCCTAGCGGGGCGTCCAAGAGAGACCCAGTACTTC
17	TRBJ2-2	-	TRBD2	TRBV4-2	CASSGLAGPKDTGELFF	TGTGCCAGCTCGGGACTAGCGGGGCCCAAGGACACCGGGGAGCTGTTTTTT
23	TRBJ2-5	once	-	TRBV5-3	CASSLAVRELGADSRGGQETQYF	TGTGCCAGCAGCTTGGCCGTTCGGGAATTGGGAGCCGACAGCCGTGGGGGCCAAGAGACCCAGTACTTC
14	TRBJ1-2	few	-	TRBV5-4	CASSLVGFGYGYTF	TGTGCCAGCAGCTTGGTTGGGTTTGGCTATGGCTACACCTTC
12	TRBJ1-1	many	-	TRBV7-9	CASSFGRDGAFF	TGTGCCAGCAGCTTTGGACGGGACGGCGCTTTCTTT
18	TRBJ2-1	once	-	TRBV18	CASSPWDLLFSSYNEQFF	TGTGCCAGCTCACCATGGGACTTACTCTTCAGCTCCTACAATGAGCAGTTCTTC
16	TRBJ2-1	-	TRBD2	TRBV18	CASSSITSGPYNEQFF	TGTGCCAGCTCATCCATTACTAGCGGGCCTTACAATGAGCAGTTCTTC
15	TRBJ1-5	few	-	TRBV19	CASSEQALSNQPQHF	TGTGCCAGTAGTGAACAGGCCCTTAGCAATCAGCCCCAGCATTTT
12	TRBJ1-1	many	-	TRBV9	CASSVGPLEAFF	TGTGCCAGCAGCGTGGGACCACTTGAAGCTTTCTTT